This record concerns one T cell receptor (beta chain) sequence. The antigen is not known. This sample was taken from a study of cytomegalovirus exposure and HLA in healthy donors. V was cut by 2 bases and J by 5 bases, with 7 bases left in between. The CDR3 totals 13 residues. Germline V lookup: CDR1 KGHSH, CDR2 LQKENI. PCR used 60 Vbeta primers and 13 Jbeta primers. Some clones are missing from TCRdb's copy, which holds only in-frame ones; the method was immunoSEQ multiplex PCR. The sample lists roughly 140,000 clones, 60% to 80% occurring once. Overall study findings and caveats: Later analysis placed DRB1 highest and HLA-C lowest in TCR association rates, which differed by HLA locus.

Sequencing was performed on PBMCs. The rearrangement uses TRBV18 and TRBJ2-1; possible D gene TRBD1, 6 bases. The receptor was isolated from a male donor in good health and CMV-seronegative. In DNA, the CDR3 is TGTGCCAGCTCACCAGGACAGAACAATGAGCAGTTCTTC. This translates into CASSPGQNNEQFF.